What follows is one T cell receptor beta chain and its context. Its antigen is still unknown. Sequencing was performed with immunoSEQ multiplex PCR; in TCRdb, only in-frame clones are kept and a portion is missing. The table lists approximately 100,000 clones, about nine tenths of them singletons. These data belong to a study of T cell responses to AZD1222 COVID-19 vaccine. Study-wide points: Baseline seropositivity characterized only a handful of AZD1222 recipients. There were repertoire samples only from the period after the peak T cell response.

Source: peripheral blood, taken 28 days after the second AZD1222 dose. This receptor was obtained from an adult who received the AZD1222 COVID-19 vaccine.

The chain's CDR3 is CASSANRGLGTGELFF. For the CDR3, the DNA is TGTGCCAGCAGCGCAAACAGGGGGCTTGGCACCGGGGAGCTGTTTTTT. The gene calls are TRBV9 and TRBJ2-2, with 9 nucleotides matching TRBD1. The CDR3 is 16 amino acids. V was pared by 3 bases and J by 4 bases, with 7 bases of the junction left unmatched. Germline V gene lookup returns CDR1 SGDLS and CDR2 YYNGEE. The full variable domain, rest sourced from reference TRBV9 and TRBJ2-2, is DSGVTQTPKHLITATGQRVTLRCSPRSGDLSVYWYQQSLDQGLQFLIQYYNGEERAKGNILERFSAQQFPDLHSELNLSSLELGDSALYFCASSANRGLGTGELFFGEGSRLTVL.